These T cell receptor beta chains were read from a single sample in a study of blood T cell repertoires in COVID-19. Some clones are missing from TCRdb's copy, which holds only in-frame ones; the method was immunoSEQ multiplex PCR. The repertoire holds some 200,000 clones, roughly 87% seen once, with roughly 21% in the top ten. What was sequenced was peripheral blood. Receptors originate from a man aged 60-69 years with active or convalescent COVID-19. Both conserved end residues are trimmed from each CDR3.

TRBJ2-2 | TRBV19 | ASSMAGANTGELF
TRBJ2-1 | TRBV7-2 | ASSSVSAGEQF
TRBJ2-2 | TRBV19 | ASNRGGTGELF
TRBJ2-3 | TRBV3-1/TRBV3-2 | ASSQELRRTDTQY
TRBJ1-2 | TRBV5-1 | ASSRTVNYGYT
TRBJ2-7 | TRBV24-1 | ATSDTGASYEQY
TRBJ1-1 | TRBV15 | ATSRGGTGGGTEAF
TRBJ2-7 | TRBV10-3 | AISEVAAGAYEQY
TRBJ2-7 | TRBV5-4 | ASSSFNEPTYEQY
TRBJ1-1 | TRBV5-1 | ASSLVRDLNTEAF
TRBJ2-3 | TRBV29-1 | SVSGQGATDTQY
TRBJ2-1 | TRBV2 | ASSALAGVSYNEQF
TRBJ2-5 | TRBV11-2 | ASSPQLAGGGETQY
TRBJ2-1 | TRBV5-6 | ASSLGTSGGYNEQF
TRBJ2-7 | TRBV5-4 | ASSLEATAREQY
TRBJ2-3 | TRBV9 | ASTRTVGSDTQY
TRBJ2-1 | TRBV14 | ASSPRTGIAYNEQF
TRBJ1-2 | TRBV12-5 | ASGLQGTPYGYT
TRBJ1-5 | TRBV6-5 | ASSYSTGTNQPQH
TRBJ2-1 | TRBV6-2/TRBV6-3 | ASSNRQVEVLSYNEQF
TRBJ2-4 | TRBV11-3 | ASSERDVNIQY
TRBJ2-5 | TRBV2 | ASTYQETQY
TRBJ2-7 | TRBV6-5 | ASRFGTGYSYEQY
TRBJ1-5 | TRBV10-2 | ASRSGTGIYQPQH
TRBJ1-4 | TRBV6-5 | ASRFGQGREKLF
TRBJ1-5 | TRBV5-8 | ASSLFSGVGQPQH
TRBJ2-5 | TRBV6-5 | ASRYSAAQETQY
TRBJ2-5 | TRBV19 | ASSIRSHSRGAQETQY
TRBJ1-5 | TRBV24-1 | ATSAKGQGKGGNQPQH
TRBJ2-7 | TRBV6-5 | ASSYSSWQSYEQY
TRBJ1-6 | TRBV4-2 | ASSQDPRGDSPLH
TRBJ2-7 | TRBV5-1 | ASRRNTIEGYEQY
TRBJ1-2 | TRBV24-1 | ATSVRLGGGYT
TRBJ1-1 | TRBV6-5 | ASSYSASRMNTEAF
TRBJ2-7 | TRBV14 | ASSQEGTGGGEQY
TRBJ1-2 | TRBV7-2 | ASSLVFRGPYGYT
TRBJ2-7 | TRBV7-9 | ASSSTNREGPYEQY
TRBJ2-7 | TRBV5-1 | ASSLGYRGPHEQY
TRBJ1-3 | TRBV5-6 | ASTRRGAGNTIY
TRBJ2-1 | TRBV7-3 | ASSPRLAGYNEQF
TRBJ1-2 | TRBV5-1 | ASSLQGPNYGYT
TRBJ2-1 | TRBV4-1 | ASSQIGGLYNEQF
TRBJ1-4 | TRBV18 | ASSIRQDNEKLF
TRBJ2-1 | TRBV24-1 | ATSDSYNEQF
TRBJ1-1 | TRBV5-1 | ASSSTGGLGTEAF
TRBJ1-1 | TRBV19 | ASKPSVDSGTEAF
TRBJ2-5 | TRBV6-5 | ASTLGGGRRETQY
TRBJ2-1 | TRBV13 | ASSPRERGLVEQF
TRBJ2-1 | TRBV25-1 | ASSEWGTSGANEQF
TRBJ1-2 | TRBV6-1 | ASSETLAYT
TRBJ1-3 | TRBV30 | AWSPLGGYGNTIY
TRBJ1-1 | TRBV18 | ASTGQGGTEAF
TRBJ2-2 | TRBV6-5 | ASSQGGLNTGELF
TRBJ2-7 | TRBV30 | AWATRRGGYEQY
TRBJ1-2 | TRBV10-3 | AISESLGYT
TRBJ2-5 | TRBV1 | TSSLHSGGVETQY
TRBJ2-7 | TRBV6-2/TRBV6-3 | ASSYSTSGVYEQY
TRBJ1-2 | TRBV5-1 | ASSLGPDGYT
TRBJ1-2 | TRBV5-1 | ASSQGQLYGYT
TRBJ2-7 | TRBV9 | ASSVTAGGIDEQY